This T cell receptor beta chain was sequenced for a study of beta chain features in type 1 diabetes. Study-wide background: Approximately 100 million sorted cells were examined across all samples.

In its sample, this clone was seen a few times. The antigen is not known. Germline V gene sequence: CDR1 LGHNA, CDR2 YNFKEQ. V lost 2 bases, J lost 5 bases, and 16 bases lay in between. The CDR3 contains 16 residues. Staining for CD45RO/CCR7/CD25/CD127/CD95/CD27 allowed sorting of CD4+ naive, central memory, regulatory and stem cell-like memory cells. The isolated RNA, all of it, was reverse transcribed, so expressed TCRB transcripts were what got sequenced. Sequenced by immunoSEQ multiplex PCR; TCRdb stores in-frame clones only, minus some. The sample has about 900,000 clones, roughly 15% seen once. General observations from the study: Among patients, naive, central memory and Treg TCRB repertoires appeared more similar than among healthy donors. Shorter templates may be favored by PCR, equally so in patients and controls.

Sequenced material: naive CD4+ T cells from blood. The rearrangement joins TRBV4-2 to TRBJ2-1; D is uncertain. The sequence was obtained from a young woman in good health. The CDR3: CASSQSGAAENNEQFF. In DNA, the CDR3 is TGTGCCAGCAGCCAATCTGGTGCCGCGGAAAACAATGAGCAGTTCTTC.